The TCR beta chain described here comes from a study of Ad26.COV2.S vaccination and SARS-CoV-2 variants (dated by TCRdb to the early 2020s). Regarding the study in general: Vaccine-arm donors came from COV1001, a multicentre, randomized, double-blind, placebo-controlled phase I-IIa trial of Ad26.COV2.S in healthy adults. A total of approximately 30 samples were included in the TCR-sequenced set, comprising about 20 Ad26.COV2.S vaccine recipients, 5 placebo recipients and 8 SARS-CoV-2 convalescent individuals. Investigators remained blinded to trial group allocation during experiments and outcome assessment. Sequencing of the TCRbeta repertoire served to evaluate the specificity and breadth of SARS-CoV-2-reactive T cell receptors following Ad26.COV2.S vaccination. Participants in the trial were split at random into five groups of five each, receiving low-dose or high-dose Ad26.COV2.S once or twice, or else placebo on both occasions. Ad26.COV2.S was administered intramuscularly at a dose of 5x10^10 or 1x10^11 viral particles, either as one shot or as two shots given 56 days apart.

The sample's treatment or condition label, in plain terms: some 19 received Ad26.COV2.S at low or high dose, single or two shots; about five received placebo; per-sample allocation not given. Repertoires of vaccine and placebo recipients were sequenced from samples taken on day 63 after the first injection. In Cohort 1b, more than 20 adults aged 18-55 years were enrolled at a single site in Boston, USA, between 29 July and 7 August 2020. Ad26.COV2.S was a replication-incompetent adenovirus type 26 vector that expressed a prefusion-stabilized SARS-CoV-2 spike protein derived from the original Wuhan strain. Study-wide findings and limitations: The study was not powered for comparison of responses between vaccine doses or regimens. After vaccination, substantial breadth of spike-specific CD8+ and CD4+ T cell responses was reported. Ad26.COV2.S recipients had higher spike-specific TCR breadth than placebo recipients (P = 0.0014). Vaccine and placebo recipients had comparable non-spike TCR breadth, which fits with the vaccine containing only spike. According to the authors, total T cell responses may have been underestimated by the TCR breadth and depth analyses.

From the cysteine up to the phenylalanine, the CDR3 has a length of 13 residues. The only DNA kept is the CDR3, 39 bases in frame from the first base. The CDR1 and CDR2 encoded by the germline V gene are SGHTA and FQGTGA. V is cut back by 4 bases and J by 8 bases, with 1 base in the junction unmatched. The immunoSEQ Assay was used to sequence TCRbeta CDR3 regions. After extraction, genomic DNA underwent amplification by bias-controlled multiplex PCR, followed by high-throughput sequencing. The original methods were these. Collapsing and filtering of sequences were performed to quantify the absolute abundance of each unique TCRbeta CDR3 region. T cell fraction was estimated by normalizing TCRbeta template counts to usable DNA, with usable DNA measured through amplification of reference genes found in all nucleated cells. Repertoire TCRs were annotated as SARS-CoV-2-specific when V gene, CDR3 amino acid sequence and J gene were exactly matched to a known reactive TCR set. The reference SARS-CoV-2 TCR set was derived from MIRA and filtered for enrichment in COVID-19-positive ImmuneCODE repertoires, a step that removed public or cross-reactive TCRs. Using the MIRA antigens, annotated TCRs were further analysed by specific ORF or by position within an ORF. Breadth was defined as annotated unique rearrangements over total unique productive rearrangements; depth was the summed frequency of those rearrangements. Two-sided Wilcoxon rank-sum tests were applied when comparing TCR breadth between groups. What TCRdb holds here is the immuneACCESS table cut down to in-frame rearrangements. Part of the clones is not present; checked against another copy, under half of the missing clones reflect an unresolved V gene, and the others are unexplained. The DNA was the basis for D and trimming; V, J and clone size are from that table. Here the sample has around 270,000 clones; around 90% occur a single time. The ten largest make up just under 3% of the sample.

Comments on this clone: This receptor's antigen is unknown. Qualities for individual bases were not recorded, and no much larger clone is one base off.

This sequence was found in a person aged 18-60 years who received the Ad26.COV2.S COVID-19 vaccine or a placebo. The sample was peripheral blood, taken in a trial of Ad26.COV2.S vaccine versus placebo. This chain joins TRBV7-3 to TRBJ1-6, with TRBD1 identical over 8 junction bases. CDR3 reads: CASSSDRDSPLHF. The DNA reads TGTGCCAGCAGCTCGGACAGGGATTCACCCCTCCACTTT. The CDR3, completed at both ends by the reference TRBV7-3 and TRBJ1-6 genes, gives the full variable domain GAGVSQTPSNKVTEKGKYVELRCDPISGHTALYWYRQSLGQGPEFLIYFQGTGAADDSGLPNDRFFAVRPEGSVSTLKIQRTERGDSAVYLCASSSDRDSPLHFGNGTRLTVT.